This is a list of T cell receptor beta chains from one sample in a study of T cells after yellow fever vaccination. TCRdb reanalysed the 5' RACE reads using MiXCR and keeps one entry per CDR3 protein. The table records some 550,000 distinct CDR3 sequences, roughly a fifth of them present only once. The sequencing used PBMCs, collected 15 days after the yellow fever booster vaccination. The receptors come from a man younger than 45 who received the YFV17D yellow fever vaccine. CDR3s include the opening cysteine and the closing phenylalanine or tryptophan. A D gene is named only where the DNA matches it firmly. Clone size appears in some rows only: once, few, many, or a class for an expanded clone.

CDR3 length: 14; J gene: TRBJ1-4; clone size: -; V gene: TRBV5-1; D gene: -; CDR3 protein: CASSLDEANEKLFF; CDR3 DNA: TGCGCCAGCAGCTTGGATGAAGCAAATGAAAAACTGTTTTTT
CDR3 length: 17; J gene: TRBJ2-3; clone size: -; V gene: TRBV11-2; D gene: -; CDR3 protein: CASSLVLGSGATDTQYF; CDR3 DNA: TGTGCCAGCAGCTTAGTACTAGGTAGCGGAGCCACAGATACGCAGTATTTT
CDR3 length: 13; J gene: TRBJ2-5; clone size: few; V gene: TRBV5-1; D gene: -; CDR3 protein: CASRDRPQETQYF; CDR3 DNA: TGCGCCAGCAGGGACCGACCACAAGAGACCCAGTACTTC
CDR3 length: 13; J gene: TRBJ1-6; clone size: -; V gene: TRBV6-5; D gene: -; CDR3 protein: CASSSFRGAPLHF; CDR3 DNA: TGTGCCAGCAGTTCCTTCAGAGGCGCACCCCTCCACTTT
CDR3 length: 18; J gene: TRBJ2-7; clone size: few; V gene: TRBV3-1; D gene: TRBD2; CDR3 protein: CASSQAPSTGTRSYEQYF; CDR3 DNA: TGTGCCAGCAGCCAAGCCCCCTCTACCGGGACTAGGAGCTACGAGCAGTACTTC
CDR3 length: 12; J gene: TRBJ2-2; clone size: -; V gene: TRBV3-1; D gene: -; CDR3 protein: CASTTWPGELFF; CDR3 DNA: TGTGCCAGCACCACATGGCCCGGGGAGCTGTTTTTT
CDR3 length: 14; J gene: TRBJ1-4; clone size: few; V gene: TRBV5-1; D gene: TRBD1; CDR3 protein: CASRAGTGDEKLFF; CDR3 DNA: TGCGCCAGCAGGGCAGGGACAGGGGATGAAAAACTGTTTTTT
CDR3 length: 11; J gene: TRBJ2-3; clone size: many; V gene: TRBV6-6; D gene: -; CDR3 protein: CASKGTDTQYF; CDR3 DNA: TGTGCCAGCAAGGGCACAGATACGCAGTATTTT
CDR3 length: 14; J gene: TRBJ2-5; clone size: -; V gene: TRBV14; D gene: TRBD2; CDR3 protein: CASRGRGDWETQYF; CDR3 DNA: TGTGCCAGCAGAGGCCGGGGGGATTGGGAGACCCAGTACTTC
CDR3 length: 17; J gene: TRBJ2-3; clone size: -; V gene: TRBV11-2; D gene: TRBD2; CDR3 protein: CASTTGRTRGPTDTQYF; CDR3 DNA: TGTGCCAGCACCACCGGGCGGACTAGGGGCCCCACAGATACGCAGTATTTT
CDR3 length: 14; J gene: TRBJ1-1; clone size: many; V gene: TRBV5-1; D gene: TRBD1; CDR3 protein: CASSPGQGGTEAFF; CDR3 DNA: TGCGCCAGCAGCCCGGGACAGGGAGGCACTGAAGCTTTCTTT
CDR3 length: 14; J gene: TRBJ2-7; clone size: -; V gene: TRBV12-3/TRBV12-4; D gene: -; CDR3 protein: CASSLTGRGYEQYF; CDR3 DNA: TGTGCCAGCAGTTTGACAGGGAGGGGCTACGAGCAGTACTTC
CDR3 length: 13; J gene: TRBJ2-3; clone size: -; V gene: TRBV11-3; D gene: -; CDR3 protein: CASSLAWEDTQYF; CDR3 DNA: TGTGCCAGCAGCTTAGCTTGGGAAGATACGCAGTATTTT
CDR3 length: 14; J gene: TRBJ1-1; clone size: -; V gene: TRBV12-3/TRBV12-4; D gene: -; CDR3 protein: CASSFTPGDTEAFF; CDR3 DNA: TGTGCCAGCAGCTTTACACCCGGGGACACTGAAGCTTTCTTT
CDR3 length: 14; J gene: TRBJ2-3; clone size: few; V gene: TRBV7-9; D gene: -; CDR3 protein: CAGLSGPSTDTQYF; CDR3 DNA: TGTGCCGGGCTGAGCGGACCTTCCACAGATACGCAGTATTTT
CDR3 length: 15; J gene: TRBJ2-5; clone size: -; V gene: TRBV7-2; D gene: -; CDR3 protein: CASSLVLAGQETQYF; CDR3 DNA: TGTGCCAGCAGCTTAGTACTAGCCGGCCAAGAGACCCAGTACTTC
CDR3 length: 16; J gene: TRBJ1-1; clone size: few; V gene: TRBV5-1; D gene: -; CDR3 protein: CASSFVTGVMNTEAFF; CDR3 DNA: TGCGCCAGCAGCTTCGTAACAGGAGTCATGAACACTGAAGCTTTCTTT
CDR3 length: 11; J gene: TRBJ2-7; clone size: -; V gene: TRBV20-1; D gene: -; CDR3 protein: CSAWLEYEQYF; CDR3 DNA: TGCAGTGCCTGGCTTGAATACGAGCAGTACTTC
CDR3 length: 16; J gene: TRBJ2-2; clone size: -; V gene: TRBV20-1; D gene: TRBD1; CDR3 protein: CCARATGAGDTGELFF; CDR3 DNA: TGCTGTGCTAGGGCGACAGGGGCAGGTGACACCGGGGAGCTGTTTTTT
CDR3 length: 17; J gene: TRBJ2-5; clone size: -; V gene: TRBV10-3; D gene: TRBD2; CDR3 protein: CAISTTSGNPGEGTQYF; CDR3 DNA: TGTGCCATCAGTACAACTAGCGGGAACCCCGGGGAAGGGACCCAGTACTTC
CDR3 length: 17; J gene: TRBJ2-3; clone size: -; V gene: TRBV5-6; D gene: TRBD2; CDR3 protein: CASSLLTGREHTDTQYF; CDR3 DNA: TGTGCCAGCAGCTTGCTTACCGGGAGGGAGCATACAGATACGCAGTATTTT
CDR3 length: 16; J gene: TRBJ2-5; clone size: few; V gene: TRBV20-1; D gene: -; CDR3 protein: CSARRASEMSGETQYF; CDR3 DNA: TGCAGTGCTAGAAGGGCGTCAGAGATGTCCGGAGAGACCCAGTACTTC
CDR3 length: 19; J gene: TRBJ2-5; clone size: -; V gene: TRBV29-1; D gene: -; CDR3 protein: CSVEEDPDSVVVWEETQYF; CDR3 DNA: TGCAGCGTTGAAGAGGACCCGGACAGTGTTGTAGTGTGGGAGGAGACCCAGTACTTC
CDR3 length: 15; J gene: TRBJ1-1; clone size: few; V gene: TRBV12-3/TRBV12-4; D gene: -; CDR3 protein: CASSLTLTANTEAFF; CDR3 DNA: TGTGCCAGCAGTTTAACCCTGACGGCGAACACTGAAGCTTTCTTT
CDR3 length: 12; J gene: TRBJ2-1; clone size: few; V gene: TRBV5-1; D gene: -; CDR3 protein: CASSQSDNEQFF; CDR3 DNA: TGCGCCAGCAGCCAGAGCGACAATGAGCAGTTCTTC
CDR3 length: 15; J gene: TRBJ2-5; clone size: -; V gene: TRBV12-3/TRBV12-4; D gene: -; CDR3 protein: CASSPMGPKEETQYF; CDR3 DNA: TGTGCCAGCAGTCCGATGGGACCGAAGGAAGAGACCCAGTACTTC
CDR3 length: 17; J gene: TRBJ2-1; clone size: few; V gene: TRBV12-3/TRBV12-4; D gene: TRBD2; CDR3 protein: CASSLSRLAVPYNEQFF; CDR3 DNA: TGTGCCAGCAGTTTAAGTCGACTAGCGGTCCCATACAATGAGCAGTTCTTC
CDR3 length: 11; J gene: TRBJ2-1; clone size: -; V gene: TRBV7-2; D gene: -; CDR3 protein: CATDSYNEQFF; CDR3 DNA: TGTGCCACCGATAGTTACAATGAGCAGTTCTTC
CDR3 length: 14; J gene: TRBJ2-1; clone size: -; V gene: TRBV28; D gene: TRBD1; CDR3 protein: CASSLLTGGREQFF; CDR3 DNA: TGTGCCAGCAGTTTACTTACAGGGGGCCGTGAGCAGTTCTTC
CDR3 length: 14; J gene: TRBJ1-4; clone size: few; V gene: TRBV5-6; D gene: -; CDR3 protein: CASSSGGISEKLFF; CDR3 DNA: TGTGCCAGCAGCTCTGGTGGTATCAGTGAAAAACTGTTTTTT
CDR3 length: 15; J gene: TRBJ2-7; clone size: many; V gene: TRBV6-5; D gene: TRBD1; CDR3 protein: CASSRDRGGSYEQYF; CDR3 DNA: TGTGCCAGCAGTCGGGACAGGGGGGGATCCTACGAGCAGTACTTC
CDR3 length: 16; J gene: TRBJ2-1; clone size: -; V gene: TRBV12-3/TRBV12-4; D gene: TRBD2; CDR3 protein: CASSFPTSGDYNEQFF; CDR3 DNA: TGTGCCAGCAGTTTCCCGACTAGCGGGGATTACAATGAGCAGTTCTTC
CDR3 length: 10; J gene: TRBJ2-7; clone size: -; V gene: TRBV21-1; D gene: -; CDR3 protein: CAGGRYEQYF; CDR3 DNA: TGTGCCGGGGGGCGCTACGAGCAGTACTTC
CDR3 length: 16; J gene: TRBJ2-5; clone size: few; V gene: TRBV9; D gene: -; CDR3 protein: CASSVGPRNEQETQYF; CDR3 DNA: TGTGCCAGCAGCGTAGGACCGAGGAATGAACAAGAGACCCAGTACTTC
CDR3 length: 15; J gene: TRBJ1-5; clone size: few; V gene: TRBV3-1; D gene: -; CDR3 protein: CASSQDTGLNQPQHF; CDR3 DNA: TGTGCCAGCAGCCAAGATACAGGGCTGAATCAGCCCCAGCATTTT
CDR3 length: 15; J gene: TRBJ2-7; clone size: -; V gene: TRBV9; D gene: TRBD2; CDR3 protein: CASSVGEAGLYEQYF; CDR3 DNA: TGTGCCAGCAGCGTAGGAGAAGCGGGACTCTACGAGCAGTACTTC
CDR3 length: 13; J gene: TRBJ2-5; clone size: few; V gene: TRBV28; D gene: -; CDR3 protein: CASYGQIQETQYF; CDR3 DNA: TGTGCCAGTTACGGACAGATCCAAGAGACCCAGTACTTC
CDR3 length: 15; J gene: TRBJ2-7; clone size: -; V gene: TRBV5-1; D gene: TRBD1; CDR3 protein: CASSAGTEGPYEQYF; CDR3 DNA: TGCGCCAGCAGCGCCGGGACAGAAGGACCCTACGAGCAGTACTTC
CDR3 length: 15; J gene: TRBJ1-1; clone size: -; V gene: TRBV28; D gene: TRBD1; CDR3 protein: CASSPQGPGNTEAFF; CDR3 DNA: TGTGCCAGCAGCCCACAGGGGCCGGGGAACACTGAAGCTTTCTTT
CDR3 length: 15; J gene: TRBJ1-1; clone size: few; V gene: TRBV12-3/TRBV12-4; D gene: -; CDR3 protein: CASSSWDTLNTEAFF; CDR3 DNA: TGTGCCAGCAGTTCCTGGGACACCTTGAACACTGAAGCTTTCTTT
CDR3 length: 15; J gene: TRBJ2-7; clone size: -; V gene: TRBV7-2; D gene: TRBD2; CDR3 protein: CASSNPSGRAYEQYF; CDR3 DNA: TGTGCCAGCAGCAACCCTAGCGGGAGGGCCTACGAGCAGTACTTC
CDR3 length: 14; J gene: TRBJ2-1; clone size: -; V gene: TRBV6-5; D gene: -; CDR3 protein: CASSYSGGANEQFF; CDR3 DNA: TGTGCCAGCAGTTACTCGGGGGGGGCCAATGAGCAGTTCTTC
CDR3 length: 13; J gene: TRBJ2-3; clone size: few; V gene: TRBV6-6; D gene: -; CDR3 protein: CASSPEFTDTQYF; CDR3 DNA: TGTGCCAGCAGCCCGGAGTTCACAGATACGCAGTATTTT
CDR3 length: 15; J gene: TRBJ2-5; clone size: -; V gene: TRBV20-1; D gene: TRBD2; CDR3 protein: CSARWTSGTSRTQYF; CDR3 DNA: TGCAGTGCTAGATGGACTAGCGGGACGTCGCGGACCCAGTACTTC
CDR3 length: 16; J gene: TRBJ2-2; clone size: few; V gene: TRBV7-3; D gene: -; CDR3 protein: CASSPLTGPNPGELFF; CDR3 DNA: TGTGCCAGCAGCCCCCTGACAGGACCCAATCCCGGGGAGCTGTTTTTT
CDR3 length: 12; J gene: TRBJ2-3; clone size: few; V gene: TRBV18; D gene: -; CDR3 protein: CASSPVADTQYF; CDR3 DNA: TGTGCCAGCTCACCCGTAGCAGATACGCAGTATTTT
CDR3 length: 14; J gene: TRBJ2-3; clone size: -; V gene: TRBV6-2/TRBV6-3; D gene: TRBD2; CDR3 protein: CASSPSGSQDTQYF; CDR3 DNA: TGTGCCAGCAGTCCTAGCGGGAGCCAAGATACGCAGTATTTT
CDR3 length: 11; J gene: TRBJ2-5; clone size: few; V gene: TRBV29-1; D gene: -; CDR3 protein: CSVSTEETQYF; CDR3 DNA: TGCAGCGTTAGTACTGAAGAGACCCAGTACTTC
CDR3 length: 14; J gene: TRBJ2-1; clone size: few; V gene: TRBV20-1; D gene: -; CDR3 protein: CSAEPSPSDNEQFF; CDR3 DNA: TGCAGTGCAGAGCCTTCCCCGTCCGACAATGAGCAGTTCTTC
CDR3 length: 13; J gene: TRBJ2-1; clone size: few; V gene: TRBV7-2; D gene: TRBD2; CDR3 protein: CAITSGRYNEQFF; CDR3 DNA: TGTGCCATCACTAGCGGGAGGTACAATGAGCAGTTCTTC